This TCR beta chain was recorded in a study of cytomegalovirus exposure and HLA in healthy donors. Whole-study context: HLA-typed donors were the source of some 80 million unique TCRs, which an early data release held. Overall study findings and caveats: For most TCR beta V segments, an earlier analysis put the productive rate at about 90% or about 30% of the time.

PCR primers comprised 60 Vbeta and 13 Jbeta primers. The data were produced by immunoSEQ multiplex PCR, yet TCRdb's version contains in-frame clones alone and is incomplete. The sample consists of approximately 150,000 clones, 84% of them appearing once. This CDR3 region has 16 residues. V was clipped by 2 bases and J by 5 bases, with 18 bases between them. Looked up from germline, CDR1 is MNHEY and CDR2 is SVGAGI. A few counts support this clone. Its cognate antigen is unknown. The chain couples TRBV6-5 to TRBJ1-1; TRBD1 might be the D (6 bases). This TCR was sampled from a boy under 10 years old in good health and CMV-seronegative. The specimen sequenced was PBMCs. CDR3 nucleotide sequence: TGTGCCAGCAGTTACATGGCCCCCGAGGGGGGGACTGAAGCTTTCTTT. It yields the protein CASSYMAPEGGTEAFF.